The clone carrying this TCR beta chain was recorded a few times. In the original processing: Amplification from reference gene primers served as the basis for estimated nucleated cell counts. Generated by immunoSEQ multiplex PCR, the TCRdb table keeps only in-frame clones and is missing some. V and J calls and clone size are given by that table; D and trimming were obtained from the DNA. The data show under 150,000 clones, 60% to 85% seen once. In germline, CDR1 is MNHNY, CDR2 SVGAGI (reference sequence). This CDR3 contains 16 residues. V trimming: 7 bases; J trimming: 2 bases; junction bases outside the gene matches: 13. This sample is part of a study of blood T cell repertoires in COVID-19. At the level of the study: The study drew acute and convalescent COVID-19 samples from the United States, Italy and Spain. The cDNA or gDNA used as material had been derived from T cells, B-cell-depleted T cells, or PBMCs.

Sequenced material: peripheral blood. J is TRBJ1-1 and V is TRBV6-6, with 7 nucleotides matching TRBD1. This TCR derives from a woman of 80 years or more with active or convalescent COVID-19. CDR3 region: CASTPVKGQRNTEAFF. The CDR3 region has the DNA TGTGCCAGCACTCCAGTTAAGGGACAGAGAAACACTGAAGCTTTCTTT.